The sequence of this TCR beta chain was determined in a study of shared clonotypes between healthy human individuals. At the level of the study: CD4 naive and CD4 memory each took three plates per donor, while CD8 naive took two and CD8 memory one.

Measured with immunoSEQ multiplex PCR; TCRdb has only the in-frame clones, and not every one. This sample carries about 2.2 million clones, around 93% of them seen once, and the ten largest clones take roughly 1.7%. This CDR3 is 15 amino acids long. CDR1 is LGHNA and CDR2 is YSLEER in the germline V gene. The V end lost 1 base, the J end lost 4 bases, and 11 bases lay between the germline ends. CD45RO-negative CD8 cells positively selected for CCR7 made up the naive population, which excluded terminally differentiated effector memory CD45RA+ cells. Each donor was a Caucasian adult residing in Nashville, Tennessee.

This sequence originates from a man aged 18 to 30 in good health. Some clones in this sample may be carry-over from other donors' samples. Sample: naive CD8+ T cells from PBMCs. The chain links TRBV4-3 to TRBJ1-5; no definite D call. CDR3 sequence reads: CASSQGTSPNQPQHF. The CDR3 nucleotides are TGCGCCAGCAGCCAAGGTACTTCACCAAATCAGCCCCAGCATTTT.